These 28 T cell receptor beta chains share one sample of origin, sequenced in a study of CD8+ T cells in alopecia areata. cDNA reverse transcribed from extracted RNA served as the sequencing template. Generated by immunoSEQ multiplex PCR, the TCRdb table keeps only in-frame clones and is missing some. The sample includes about 70,000 clones, 40% to 50% of them seen just once. Sequenced material: CD8+ T cells sorted from blood, taken at week 0. The receptors were gathered from a human donor with alopecia areata.

A few counts support this clone. This chain connects TRBV19 to TRBJ1-3; perhaps TRBD1 as D (6 bases). The CDR3 is made up of 16 amino acids. Between the trimmed V and J ends, which lost 7 bases and 2 bases, there was a span of 18 bases. Germline V gives CDR1 LNHDA, CDR2 SQIVND (reference sequence). This CDR3 reads CASTLPGAAPGNTIYF. As DNA, the CDR3 is TGTGCCAGTACCCTCCCAGGGGCTGCACCTGGAAACACCATATATTTT.

This clone was seen only a few times. The chain carries TRBV2 and TRBJ2-7; 10 bases are shared with TRBD2. CDR1 is SNHLY and CDR2 is FYNNEI in the germline V gene. CDR3 length equals 14 residues. The V and J ends lost 3 bases and 3 bases, in that order; junction bases with no gene match: 2. CDR3 in amino acids: CASSEASGSYEQYF. CDR3 sequence (DNA): TGTGCCAGCAGTGAGGCTAGCGGGAGCTACGAGCAGTACTTC.

The chain uses TRBV6-1 and TRBJ1-3, with D uncertain. The V gene lost 8 bases and the J gene lost 7 bases, with 3 bases spanning the gap. There are 9 residues in the CDR3. The germline V gene has CDR1 MNHNS and CDR2 SASEGT. The CDR3 bases are TGTGCCAGCGGTAACACCATATATTTT. Amino acids: CASGNTIYF.

A note on this clone: An end of the junction does not agree with germline; a read error may underlie this. The genes are TRBV27 and TRBJ1-2; perhaps TRBD1 as D (6 bases). The CDR3 covers 12 residues. Germline assignment: CDR1 MNHEY and CDR2 SMNVEV (reference sequence). The CDR3 region has the DNA TGTGCCAGCATCAAAGGACAGCCCCCGACTCGCTTC. Translation gives CASIKGQPPTRF.

V usage is TRBV2 and J usage is TRBJ2-7, with D uncertain. The CDR3 spans 8 residues. Looked up from germline, CDR1 is SNHLY and CDR2 is FYNNEI. V lost 9 bases to trimming and J lost 7 bases, with 4 bases between them. The CDR3 nucleotides are TGTGCCAGTAGGGAGCAGTACTTC. Protein sequence: CASREQYF.

This clone was counted a single time. This chain uses TRBV29-1 with TRBJ2-1, with a weak D call TRBD1 (8 bases). In germline, CDR1 is SQVTM, CDR2 ANQGSEA. V was clipped by 8 bases and J by 3 bases, with 17 bases between them. CDR3 size: 14 residues. The CDR3 is CSFIQGEGYNEQFF. CDR3 nucleotide sequence: TGCAGCTTTATACAGGGGGAGGGCTACAATGAGCAGTTCTTC.

CDR3 in amino acids: CASSAPTGMYDTQYF. DNA of the CDR3: TGTGCCAGCAGCGCGCCCACGGGGATGTACGATACGCAGTATTTT. J is TRBJ2-3 and V is TRBV7-9; possibly TRBD2 for D (5 bases). Trimming removed 5 bases from V and 6 bases from J, with 18 bases in between. The CDR3 consists of 15 residues. From germline, CDR1 is SEHNR and CDR2 FQNEAQ (reference sequence).

V and J are TRBV30 and TRBJ2-1; a possible D gene is TRBD1 (6 bases). V shed 2 bases and J shed 7 bases, with 9 bases lying between them. The CDR3 has 12 residues. Germline V gene data show CDR1 as GTSNPN and CDR2 as SVGIG (reference sequence). CDR3: CAWSSGQNEQFF. The CDR3 DNA sequence: TGTGCCTGGAGTTCCGGACAGAATGAGCAGTTCTTC.

The chain links TRBV5-1 to TRBJ1-5; 8 bases match TRBD1. CDR1 is SGHRS and CDR2 is YFSETQ in the germline V gene. Unmatched junction bases numbered 5, after V lost 3 bases and J lost 6 bases. This CDR3 spans 14 amino acids. Written as DNA, the CDR3 is TGCGCCAGCAGCTACACAGGGGGGGGTCAGCCCCAGCATTTT. Translated: CASSYTGGGQPQHF.

This clone was observed a handful of times. The chain combines TRBV29-1 with TRBJ2-1, with D perhaps TRBD2 (5 bases). This CDR3 region has 14 residues. The germline CDR1 and CDR2 sequences are SQVTM and ANQGSEA. V lost 3 bases, J lost 2 bases, and 11 bases lay in between. The CDR3 here is CSVEALVAYNEQFF. CDR3 sequence (DNA): TGCAGCGTTGAGGCACTAGTTGCCTACAATGAGCAGTTCTTC.

This clone was detected only a few times. V and J are TRBV29-1 and TRBJ2-1, with 9 bases identical to TRBD1. The CDR3 is 11 amino acids. Germline trimming cut 7 bases from V and 14 bases from J; bases unmatched to any gene: 9. Germline loops: CDR1 SQVTM, CDR2 ANQGSEA. In DNA form, the CDR3 reads TGCAGCGCGACATACAGGGGGCACAAGTTCTTC. Amino acid sequence: CSATYRGHKFF.

V usage is TRBV7-9 and J usage is TRBJ2-7, with TRBD1 as a possible D gene (6 bases). Germline lookup yields CDR1 SEHNR and CDR2 FQNEAQ (reference sequence). The CDR3 is made up of 12 amino acids. V gave up 1 base and J gave up 5 bases, with 6 bases separating them. CDR3 DNA: TGTGCCAGCAGCTTAGACAGGGACGAGCAGTACTTC. It encodes CASSLDRDEQYF.

This sequence joins TRBV29-1 and TRBJ1-1, with D tentatively TRBD1 (5 bases). Trimming removed 4 bases from V and 5 bases from J, with 26 bases in between. The CDR3 has 17 residues. Germline assignment: CDR1 SQVTM and CDR2 ANQGSEA. The CDR3 DNA is TGCAGCGTTGTGAGGGTGGGACCTCGGAAGAAGGGGACTGAAGCTTTCTTT. Translated: CSVVRVGPRKKGTEAFF.

The CDR3 loop reads CASSLGGAGEGNQPQHF. CDR3 DNA: TGCGCCAGCAGCTTGGGAGGGGCAGGGGAAGGCAATCAGCCCCAGCATTTT. The chain has TRBV5-1 and TRBJ1-5; a possible D gene is TRBD1 (6 bases). In germline, CDR1 is SGHRS, CDR2 YFSETQ. V shed 0 bases and J shed 2 bases, with 15 bases lying between them. This CDR3 is built from 17 residues.

The chain is built from TRBV5-1 and TRBJ2-7, with 9 bases aligning to TRBD1. The CDR3 has 14 amino acids. Germline CDR1 SGHRS, CDR2 YFSETQ. Trimming at V came to 5 bases and at J to 2 bases, leaving 5 bases not matched to a gene. CDR3 DNA sequence: TGCGCCAGCAGGGGACAGGGATACCCCTACGAGCAGTACTTC. This codes for CASRGQGYPYEQYF.

The rearrangement joins TRBV29-1 to TRBJ2-3; D may be TRBD2 (5 bases). Germline V CDR1 and CDR2: SQVTM, ANQGSEA. V was shortened by 3 bases and J by 2 bases, with 6 bases between the two germline ends. CDR3 length: 12 residues. The DNA for the CDR3 is TGCAGCGTTGATCTAGCCACAGATACGCAGTATTTT. It encodes CSVDLATDTQYF.

V usage is TRBV30 and J usage is TRBJ2-7; 9 nucleotides agree with TRBD1. The ends lost 7 bases at V and 4 bases at J; junction bases unmatched: 11. Germline V gives CDR1 GTSNPN, CDR2 SVGIG (reference sequence). The length of the CDR3 is 14 residues. The CDR3, as DNA: TGTGCCTTCCTCCCCCGGGACAGGGTTTACGAGCAGTACTTC. Translation: CAFLPRDRVYEQYF.

The chain is built from TRBV15 and TRBJ2-1; TRBD2 matches 8 bases. Looked up from germline, CDR1 is LNHNV and CDR2 is YYDKDF (reference sequence). The CDR3 has 18 residues. V was pared by 0 bases and J by 3 bases, with 10 bases of the junction left unmatched. The CDR3 DNA is TGTGCCACCAGCAGAGATCGGTCCACTAGCGGCAACTACAATGAGCAGTTCTTC. It translates to CATSRDRSTSGNYNEQFF.

In this sample, this clone turned up a few times. Other DNA sequences from this sample encode an identical CDR3 as well. The rearrangement joins TRBV4-1 to TRBJ1-1, with D hard to call. The CDR3 is 16 amino acids. Deletions cut 0 bases from V and 0 bases from J, with 11 bases between. CDR1 is MGHRA, CDR2 YSYEKL, per germline. The CDR3: CASSQDGLLLNTEAFF. Here the CDR3 DNA reads TGCGCCAGCAGCCAAGATGGGTTGTTGCTGAACACTGAAGCTTTCTTT.

In nucleotides, the CDR3 is TGCAGCGTCTTTAAGACTAGCGGTGTCGAGCAGTACTTC. Amino acid sequence: CSVFKTSGVEQYF. The chain has TRBV29-1 and TRBJ2-5, with 9 nucleotides matching TRBD2. The DNA matches TRBJ2-7 better at its end, which makes the J call doubtful. This CDR3 spans 13 amino acids. The germline gives CDR1 SQVTM, CDR2 ANQGSEA.

The rearrangement joins TRBV29-1 to TRBJ2-7; D not resolved. Germline V gene lookup returns CDR1 SQVTM and CDR2 ANQGSEA. The CDR3 runs 13 residues. Between the trimmed V and J ends, which lost 5 bases and 0 bases, there was a span of 11 bases. CDR3 sequence reads: CSVTRSTSYEQYF. The CDR3 coding sequence is TGCAGCGTTACCAGGTCCACCTCCTACGAGCAGTACTTC.

The rearrangement uses TRBV29-1 and TRBJ2-1, with 9 positions matching TRBD2. Germline V CDR1 and CDR2: SQVTM, ANQGSEA. The junction had 11 bases not matched to a gene; V was cut back by 4 bases and J by 7 bases. The CDR3 runs to 15 residues. CDR3: CSVVPPAGGRNEQFF. The CDR3 DNA reads TGCAGCGTTGTTCCCCCAGCGGGAGGAAGGAATGAGCAGTTCTTC.

The V gene is TRBV29-1, the J gene TRBJ1-2, with D hard to call. The CDR3 totals 12 residues. Trimming took off 2 bases at V and 3 bases at J, with 7 bases between the two ends. Germline CDR1 SQVTM, CDR2 ANQGSEA. The CDR3, as DNA: TGCAGCGTTGAATCCGGCGACTATGGCTACACCTTC. This codes for CSVESGDYGYTF.

V is TRBV19 and J is TRBJ2-5; 9 bases line up with TRBD1. Losses at the gene ends were 0 bases for V and 2 bases for J; bases not matched to a gene: 10. CDR1 is LNHDA, CDR2 SQIVND, per germline (reference sequence). This CDR3 has 18 amino acids. The CDR3 nucleotides are TGTGCCAGTAGTATAGATCACCGGACAGGGGACCCACAAGAGACCCAGTACTTC. Its translation: CASSIDHRTGDPQETQYF.

V usage is TRBV27 and J usage is TRBJ2-7, with 8 bases aligning to TRBD2. Germline V gene sequence: CDR1 MNHEY, CDR2 SMNVEV (reference sequence). The junction had 6 bases not matched to a gene; V was cut back by 5 bases and J by 0 bases. This CDR3 is built from 15 residues. The CDR3 DNA follows: TGTGCCAGCAGTCTCCGGGAGGGGGGCTCCTACGAGCAGTACTTC. It encodes CASSLREGGSYEQYF.

The rearrangement links TRBV7-2 to TRBJ2-2; D gene uncertain. CDR1 is SGHTA and CDR2 is FQGNSA in the germline V gene. The CDR3 totals 13 residues. Trimming pared 6 bases from V and 5 bases from J, leaving 10 bases between. The CDR3 sequence is CASSYGPTGELFF. In nucleotides, the CDR3 is TGTGCCAGCAGTTACGGACCTACCGGGGAGCTGTTTTTT.

This clone showed up just a few times. J is TRBJ1-5 and V is TRBV15, with D possibly matching TRBD1 (5 bases). The germline V gene encodes CDR1 LNHNV and CDR2 YYDKDF (reference sequence). The CDR3 totals 14 residues. Trimming pared 0 bases from V and 5 bases from J, leaving 8 bases between. The CDR3 spells CATSRESGYQPQHF. DNA of the CDR3: TGTGCCACCAGCAGAGAGTCAGGGTATCAGCCCCAGCATTTT.

The V gene is TRBV29-1, the J gene TRBJ2-7; D gene uncertain. The germline V and J ends were trimmed by 0 bases and 4 bases, with 10 bases remaining between them. The CDR3 loop spans 13 amino acids. CDR1 SQVTM and CDR2 ANQGSEA come from the germline V gene. CDR3 nucleotide sequence: TGCAGCGTTGAAGAACAGAATCCTTACGAGCAGTACTTC. It is translated as CSVEEQNPYEQYF.